The clone carrying this T cell receptor (beta chain) was counted only a few times. Compared with germline, one end of the junction differs, possibly owing to a read error. The data are from a study of T-cell memory formation after mild COVID-19. In TCRdb, the 5' RACE reads were re-called with MiXCR into one record per CDR3 protein. Of about 13,000 distinct CDR3 sequences in the sample, 15% to 20% were seen once. CDR3 length equals 15 residues. The sample was PBMCs or a T cell subset sorted from them (not recorded which). The chain is built from TRBV12-3 or TRBV12-4 and TRBJ1-4, with unresolved D. This receptor was obtained from a man in his late teens or twenties who had mild COVID-19 (a few samples of this study predate the infection). Cell type and time point are not known. The CDR3 DNA follows: TGTGCCAGCAGCTTAGTTTTGAGGAGGAATGAAAAACTGTTTTTT. Its protein is CASSLVLRRNEKLFF.